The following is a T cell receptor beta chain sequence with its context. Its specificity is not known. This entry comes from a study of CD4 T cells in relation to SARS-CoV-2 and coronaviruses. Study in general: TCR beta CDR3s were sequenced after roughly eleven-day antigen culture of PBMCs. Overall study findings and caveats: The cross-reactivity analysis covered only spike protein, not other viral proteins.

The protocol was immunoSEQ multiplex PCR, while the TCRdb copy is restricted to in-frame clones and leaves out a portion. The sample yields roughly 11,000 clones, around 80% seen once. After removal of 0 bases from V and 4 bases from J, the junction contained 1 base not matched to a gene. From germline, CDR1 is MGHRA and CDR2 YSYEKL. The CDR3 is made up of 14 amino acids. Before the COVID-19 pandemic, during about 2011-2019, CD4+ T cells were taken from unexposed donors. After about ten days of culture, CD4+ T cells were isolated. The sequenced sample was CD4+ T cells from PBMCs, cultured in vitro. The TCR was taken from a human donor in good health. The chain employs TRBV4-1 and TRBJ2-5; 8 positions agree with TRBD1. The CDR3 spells CASSQDTGGETQYF. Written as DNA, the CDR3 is TGCGCCAGCAGCCAAGATACAGGGGGAGAGACCCAGTACTTC.